The 4 T cell receptor beta chains presented below share a single source sample, sequenced in a study of CD4 T cells in relation to SARS-CoV-2 and coronaviruses. Clones were sequenced by immunoSEQ multiplex PCR, and TCRdb holds only the in-frame ones, with some missing. The data show 40,000 or so clones, 82% seen once. These receptors' targets are unknown. Sequences were obtained from naive CD4+ T cells from PBMCs, cultured in vitro. Indicated subset: naive CD4+ T cells isolated by negative enrichment. All receptors come from an adult with COVID-19.

This rearrangement joins TRBV19 to TRBJ2-7; perhaps TRBD2 as D (6 bases). V was pared by 4 bases and J by 7 bases, with 11 bases between. Germline CDR1 reads LNHDA; CDR2 reads SQIVND (reference sequence). The CDR3 has 12 amino acids. The CDR3 DNA follows: TGTGCCAGTAGTACACTAGCTGAAGAGCAGTACTTC. It specifies CASSTLAEEQYF.

The J gene is TRBJ2-1, the V gene TRBV6-4, with 11 bases aligning to TRBD1. V shed 4 bases, J shed 6 bases, and the junction held 5 bases outside the gene matches. The germline V gene has CDR1 MRHNA and CDR2 SNTAGT. This CDR3 has 15 residues. Here the CDR3 reads CASSGGQGEGNEQFF. In DNA, the CDR3 is TGTGCCAGCAGTGGGGGACAGGGGGAAGGCAATGAGCAGTTCTTC.

The count of this clone is one. CDR3 protein: CASSQDGSGADSPLHF. CDR3 nucleotides: TGTGCCAGCAGCCAAGACGGGTCAGGGGCGGATTCACCCCTCCACTTT. The rearrangement links TRBV3-1 (or the pseudogene TRBV3-2) to TRBJ1-6; D is possibly TRBD1 (6 bases). V lost 0 bases, J lost 8 bases, and 14 bases lay in between. The CDR3 runs to 16 residues. Germline CDR1 LGHDT, CDR2 YNNKEL (reference sequence).

The J gene is TRBJ2-3, the V gene TRBV5-4, with 7 positions matching TRBD1. Germline lookup yields CDR1 SGHNT and CDR2 YYREEE (reference sequence). After removal of 4 bases from V and 4 bases from J, the junction contained 9 bases not matched to a gene. The CDR3 spans 15 residues. This CDR3 is CASSLATGLADTQYF. As DNA, the CDR3 is TGTGCCAGCAGCCTGGCGACAGGGTTGGCAGATACGCAGTATTTT.